This T cell receptor (beta chain) originates from a study of early T cells in non-severe SARS-CoV-2 infection. The CDR3 is made up of 12 amino acids. From germline, CDR1 is MNHEY and CDR2 SVGEGT. The ends were cut back, 6 bases at V and 8 bases at J, with 13 bases in the middle. Individual cDNA molecules were tagged with unique molecular identifiers. Via MiXCR, TCRdb re-called the 5' RACE reads, giving one row per CDR3 protein. The sample holds about 71,000 distinct CDR3 sequences, roughly 12% seen once. The origin of this receptor is an adult who was a healthcare worker with PCR-confirmed SARS-CoV-2 infection or an uninfected control (not recorded which). Sequencing used whole blood, obtained at baseline. The V gene is TRBV6-2 or TRBV6-3, the J gene TRBJ1-1; possibly TRBD1 for D (5 bases). This CDR3 reads CASSSTVIEAFF. DNA for the CDR3: TGTGCCAGCAGCTCGACAGTGATAGAAGCTTTCTTT.